This passage covers 31 T cell receptor beta chains from one sample sequenced in a study of OX40 agonist ivuxolimab in advanced cancers. TCRdb's copy holds only in-frame clones and misses some; the assay was immunoSEQ multiplex PCR. The sample lists fewer than 30,000 clones, more than 60% occurring once. The sequencing used CD4+ or CD8+ T cells sorted from blood, collected in a trial of the OX40 agonist ivuxolimab. These receptors were taken from an adult with an advanced solid tumor such as melanoma, head and neck, liver or kidney cancer.

V gene TRBV10-1 combines with J gene TRBJ2-3; D gene unclear. The V gene's germline CDR1 is WNHNN and CDR2 SYGVQD (reference sequence). V was trimmed by 1 base and J by 0 bases, leaving 2 bases between them. The CDR3 has 13 residues. The CDR3 region has the DNA TGCGCCAGCAGTGAGTGGAGCACAGATACGCAGTATTTT. Protein product: CASSEWSTDTQYF.

This clone is deemed medium-sized (0.01 to 0.1%). The gene calls are TRBV13 and TRBJ2-2, with 10 bases matching TRBD1. The CDR3 consists of 16 residues. The V gene end was trimmed by 5 bases and the J gene end by 4 bases; junction bases not matched to a gene: 7. The germline V gene encodes CDR1 PRHDT and CDR2 FYEKMQ (reference sequence). The CDR3 is CASSTRDRGVTGELFF. The CDR3 DNA follows: TGTGCCAGCAGCACCCGGGACAGGGGAGTCACCGGGGAGCTGTTTTTT.

The rearrangement uses TRBV28 and TRBJ2-7, with 7 nucleotides matching TRBD2. The germline CDR1 and CDR2 sequences are MDHEN and SYDVKM. V trimming: 4 bases; J trimming: 4 bases; junction bases outside the gene matches: 4. There are 13 residues in the CDR3. The CDR3: CASSSLGGYEQYF. Written as DNA, the CDR3 is TGTGCCAGCAGTTCCCTGGGAGGGTACGAGCAGTACTTC.

This clone was detected a few times. Sequence at one end of the junction differs from germline and may be a read error. The chain employs TRBV28 and TRBJ2-3, with 10 positions matching TRBD2. This CDR3 comprises 16 residues. The V gene's germline CDR1 is MDHEN and CDR2 SYDVKM. The CDR3 DNA sequence: TGTGCCAGCAGCCTAGGACTAGCGGCCTTCACAAATACGCAGTATTTT. This gives the protein CASSLGLAAFTNTQYF. The whole variable domain, remainder taken from reference TRBV28 and TRBJ2-3, is DVKVTQSSRYLVKRTGEKVFLECVQDMDHENMFWYRQDPGLGLRLIYFSYDVKMKEKGDIPEGYSVSREKKERFSLILESASTNQTSMYLCASSLGLAAFTNTQYFGPGTRLTVL.

The rearrangement joins TRBV28 to TRBJ2-7, with 9 bases lining up with TRBD2. The length of the CDR3 is 15 residues. The V gene's germline CDR1 is MDHEN and CDR2 SYDVKM. Trimming cost V 4 bases and J 5 bases; bases outside gene matches: 9. DNA of the CDR3: TGTGCCAGCAGTTCCGTAGCGGGAGTCTTTCACGAGCAGTACTTC. Translated, it gives CASSSVAGVFHEQYF.

The chain is built from TRBV30 and TRBJ1-1, with D possibly matching TRBD1 (6 bases). The germline V gene has CDR1 GTSNPN and CDR2 SVGIG (reference sequence). This CDR3 contains 12 residues. The V end lost 4 bases, the J end lost 8 bases, and 14 bases lay between the germline ends. This chain's CDR3 is CAWNPGAAEAFF. The CDR3 nucleotides are TGTGCCTGGAATCCGGGGGCGGCCGAAGCTTTCTTT. Together with reference TRBV30 and TRBJ1-1, the CDR3 gives the full variable domain: SQTIHQWPATLVQPVGSPLSLECTVEGTSNPNLYWYRQAAGRGLQLLFYSVGIGQISSEVPQNLSASRPQDRQFILSSKKLLLSDSGFYLCAWNPGAAEAFFGQGTRLTVV.

The count of this clone is one. The V call is TRBV10-1, the J call TRBJ2-7, with TRBD1 as a possible D gene (5 bases). V was pared by 0 bases and J by 6 bases, with 9 bases between. The CDR3 has 13 amino acids. CDR1 is WNHNN, CDR2 SYGVQD, per germline (reference sequence). CDR3: CASSESRTGEQYF. DNA of the CDR3: TGCGCCAGCAGTGAGTCGCGTACAGGCGAGCAGTACTTC.

V gene TRBV11-3 combines with J gene TRBJ2-2, with 10 bases identical to TRBD2. Trimming at V came to 4 bases and at J to 4 bases, leaving 6 bases not matched to a gene. CDR3 size: 16 residues. In germline, CDR1 is SGHNT, CDR2 YENEEA. CDR3 nucleotides: TGTGCCAGCAGCTCACGGCTAGCGGGAGTCACCGGGGAGCTGTTTTTT. This encodes CASSSRLAGVTGELFF.

This clone was recorded a few times. The chain is built from TRBV6-5 and TRBJ2-3, with 8 nucleotides matching TRBD2. The germline V gene has CDR1 MNHEY and CDR2 SVGAGI. V lost 4 bases and J lost 2; bases outside the gene matches: 2. The length of the CDR3 is 14 residues. The CDR3 region has the DNA TGTGCCAGCAGTTCGGGGGGGGTCACAGATACGCAGTATTTT. Translation: CASSSGGVTDTQYF.

This chain connects TRBV20-1 to TRBJ1-1; D remains ambiguous. V was clipped by 3 bases and J by 10 bases, with 12 bases between them. The germline V gene encodes CDR1 DFQATT and CDR2 SNEGSKA (reference sequence). The CDR3 totals 11 residues. The CDR3 region is CSASWGMAAFF. DNA for the CDR3: TGCAGTGCTAGTTGGGGAATGGCAGCTTTCTTT.

The chain uses TRBV11-2 and TRBJ2-3; D might be TRBD2 (6 bases). Germline CDR1 SGHAT, CDR2 FQNNGV. Trimming pared 9 bases from V and 1 base from J, leaving 11 bases between. There are 13 residues in the CDR3. The CDR3 DNA reads as TGTGCCAGTCATGCTAGCGGCACAGATACGCAGTATTTT. As protein: CASHASGTDTQYF.

V is TRBV21-1 and J is TRBJ2-1; TRBD2, the D gene given by the table, was not confirmed from the DNA. TRBV21-1 is a listed pseudogene. The CDR3 loop spans 12 amino acids. The CDR3 loop is CASTGTSGGLFF. The CDR3 bases are TGTGCCAGCACCGGGACTAGCGGGGGGTTATTCTTC.

This clone appeared once. The CDR3 here is CASSVAAGGPLEQYF. For the CDR3, the DNA is TGTGCCAGCAGCGTAGCTGCGGGAGGGCCTCTCGAGCAGTACTTC. The chain combines TRBV9 with TRBJ2-7; 9 nucleotides match TRBD2. In germline, CDR1 is SGDLS, CDR2 YYNGEE. V lost 0 bases and J lost 6; bases outside the gene matches: 7. CDR3 length: 15 residues.

This chain links TRBV2 with TRBJ1-1; D is ambiguous. The germline CDR1 and CDR2 sequences are SNHLY and FYNNEI. V shed 3 bases and J shed 0 bases, with 8 bases lying between them. The CDR3 runs to 14 residues. CDR3 residues: CASSDGRMNTEAFF. In DNA form, the CDR3 reads TGTGCCAGCAGTGACGGACGTATGAACACTGAAGCTTTCTTT.

V usage is TRBV28 and J usage is TRBJ2-2, with 8 bases identical to TRBD1. This CDR3 is 15 amino acids long. CDR1 is MDHEN, CDR2 SYDVKM, per germline. Unmatched junction bases numbered 6, after V lost 5 bases and J lost 4 bases. In DNA form, the CDR3 reads TGTGCCAGCAGTCCCACAGGGGGTGCCACCGGGGAGCTGTTTTTT. Protein: CASSPTGGATGELFF.

This rearrangement joins TRBV5-4 to TRBJ1-2, with D possibly being TRBD1 (6 bases). Germline CDR1 SGHNT, CDR2 YYREEE (reference sequence). The CDR3 covers 14 residues. V lost 0 bases, J lost 8 bases, and 14 bases lay in between. DNA for the CDR3: TGTGCCAGCAGCTTGGCCCCAGGGGCCTGGGGCTACACCTTC. This sequence encodes CASSLAPGAWGYTF. Supplemented by reference TRBV5-4 and TRBJ1-2, the full variable domain reads ETGVTQSPTHLIKTRGQQVTLRCSSQSGHNTVSWYQQALGQGPQFIFQYYREEENGRGNFPPRFSGLQFPNYSSELNVNALELDDSALYLCASSLAPGAWGYTFGSGTRLTVV.

The CDR3 here is CASSFQDRGVPEAFF. DNA of the CDR3: TGTGCCAGCAGCTTTCAAGACAGGGGGGTACCTGAAGCTTTCTTT. The rearrangement joins TRBV7-9 to TRBJ1-1, with 9 positions matching TRBD1. This CDR3 is 15 amino acids long. Germline values: CDR1 SEHNR, CDR2 FQNEAQ (reference sequence). Trimming at V came to 3 bases and at J to 6 bases, leaving 8 bases not matched to a gene.

The chain is built from TRBV19 and TRBJ1-3, with 8 nucleotides matching TRBD1. In germline, CDR1 is LNHDA, CDR2 SQIVND (reference sequence). The CDR3 sequence is 17 residues long. Trimming removed 5 bases from V and 1 base from J; junction bases left unmatched: 10. CDR3 DNA: TGTGCCAGTAGTCCGGCTCCCCAGGGGGCATCTGGAAACACCATATATTTT. Protein sequence: CASSPAPQGASGNTIYF.

This clone was observed once. The chain recombines TRBV2 with TRBJ2-5, with D hard to call. Trimming stripped 3 bases from V and 2 bases from J, with 22 bases between. CDR3 length: 18 amino acids. Germline V CDR1 and CDR2: SNHLY, FYNNEI. Here the CDR3 DNA reads TGTGCCAGCAGTGACACCGGCTCAGTGGGAACCTTACAAGAGACCCAGTACTTC. Its protein is CASSDTGSVGTLQETQYF.

The chain employs TRBV4-2 and TRBJ2-5, with D tentatively TRBD1 (5 bases). Germline V gives CDR1 LGHNA, CDR2 YNFKEQ. V was pared by 0 bases and J by 6 bases, with 20 bases between. The length of the CDR3 is 17 residues. CDR3 nucleotide sequence: TGTGCCAGCAGCCAAGAAAGTTGGACCTTACAGGTCCAGACCCAGTACTTC. Translated: CASSQESWTLQVQTQYF.

The chain couples TRBV27 to TRBJ2-1; a weak D match, TRBD1 (7 bases). The CDR3 runs to 13 residues. V was pared by 3 bases and J by 9 bases, with 12 bases between. Germline V CDR1 and CDR2: MNHEY, SMNVEV (reference sequence). The CDR3: CASSFGGGGEQFF. CDR3 nucleotides: TGTGCCAGCAGTTTCGGAGGGGGCGGTGAGCAGTTCTTC.

The chain recombines TRBV29-1 with TRBJ2-2, with D unresolved. The ends were cut back, 3 bases at V and 4 bases at J, with 9 bases in the middle. The germline V gene has CDR1 SQVTM and CDR2 ANQGSEA. The CDR3 totals 13 residues. This chain's CDR3 is CSVEGKSTGELFF. For the CDR3, the DNA is TGCAGCGTTGAGGGTAAATCCACCGGGGAGCTGTTTTTT.

The genes are TRBV28 and TRBJ1-4, with 7 bases fitting TRBD1. The CDR3 contains 15 residues. Germline-derived CDR1 and CDR2 are MDHEN and SYDVKM. J was trimmed by 1 base and V by 5 bases; bases with no gene match: 4. DNA for the CDR3: TGTGCCAGCAGTCGGACAGGCGGAACTAATGAAAAACTGTTTTTT. Protein: CASSRTGGTNEKLFF.

This clone came up once. The chain employs TRBV18 and TRBJ2-1; 10 bases match TRBD2. The CDR3 consists of 16 residues. Trimming took 4 bases from V and 8 from J; bases not matched to a gene: 11. Germline V CDR1 and CDR2: KGHSH, LQKENI. DNA for the CDR3: TGTGCCAGCTCACTTTCTAGCGGGGGTCCGCGCGATGAGCAGTTCTTC. This translates into CASSLSSGGPRDEQFF.

The chain couples TRBV5-1 to TRBJ2-5; weak D call: TRBD1 (5 bases). Germline loops: CDR1 SGHRS, CDR2 YFSETQ. The CDR3 has 15 residues. The germline V and J ends were trimmed by 0 bases and 2 bases, with 11 bases remaining between them. Here the CDR3 reads CASSLGGGPQETQYF. The CDR3 DNA follows: TGCGCCAGCAGCTTGGGGGGCGGCCCGCAAGAGACCCAGTACTTC.

The rearrangement links TRBV30 to TRBJ2-7; D is unresolved. The V gene lost 2 bases and the J gene lost 3 bases, with 5 bases spanning the gap. Germline V gene lookup returns CDR1 GTSNPN and CDR2 SVGIG (reference sequence). The CDR3 covers 11 residues. This CDR3 reads CAWSPDYEQYF. As DNA, the CDR3 is TGTGCCTGGAGTCCAGACTACGAGCAGTACTTC.

The V and J genes are TRBV21-1 and TRBJ2-3; no DNA check was done on the table's D call, TRBD2. TRBV21-1 is marked as a pseudogene. The CDR3 covers 19 residues. CDR3 protein: CASSKDGTSGRDYTDTQYF. CDR3 nucleotides: TGTGCCAGCAGCAAAGACGGGACTAGCGGGAGGGATTACACAGATACGCAGTATTTT.

The chain couples TRBV5-1 to TRBJ2-7; 7 bases line up with TRBD1. V lost 0 bases and J lost 5; bases outside the gene matches: 8. This CDR3 spans 15 amino acids. CDR1 is SGHRS, CDR2 YFSETQ, per germline. The CDR3 DNA is TGCGCCAGCAGCTTGGATTACAGGGGTGTCGACGAGCAGTACTTC. Amino acids: CASSLDYRGVDEQYF.

This clone was detected once. This rearrangement joins TRBV5-4 to TRBJ2-1; tentative D call: TRBD2 (7 bases). The CDR3 extends over 18 amino acids. Per germline, CDR1 SGHNT and CDR2 YYREEE (reference sequence). V was pared by 3 bases and J by 0 bases, with 19 bases between. The DNA for the CDR3 is TGTGCCAGCAGCTACGACATTAGGGGGGGGAGCTCCTACAATGAGCAGTTCTTC. Its protein is CASSYDIRGGSSYNEQFF.

The genes are TRBV6-1 and TRBJ1-2; possible D gene TRBD1, 5 bases. Trimming pared 6 bases from V and 4 bases from J, leaving 15 bases between. The V gene's germline CDR1 is MNHNS and CDR2 SASEGT. The CDR3 extends over 14 amino acids. CDR3 coding DNA: TGTGCCAGCAGCTACAGGACGGCCCCCTATGGCTACACCTTC. Translated: CASSYRTAPYGYTF.

V usage is TRBV27 and J usage is TRBJ2-5; no firm D call. CDR1 MNHEY and CDR2 SMNVEV come from the germline V gene (reference sequence). Trimming removed 3 bases at V and 1 base at J, with 3 bases between. This CDR3 spans 12 amino acids. For the CDR3, the DNA is TGTGCCAGCAGTTTGGCCCAAGAGACCCAGTACTTC. Amino acids: CASSLAQETQYF.